This T cell receptor beta chain comes out of a study of vaccination effects on CD4 cells after COVID-19. Study-wide background: Ahead of sequencing, the ViraFEST assay grew antigen-specific CD4+ T cells using viral peptide pools. IL-2 at 10 IU/ml and peptides at around 10 ug/ml were added to cultured PBMC, around 1.9 million per well.

CD4+ T cell isolation took place after nine to eleven days of culture. IL-2 medium took the place of half the medium on both days 3 and 7. Sequenced by immunoSEQ multiplex PCR; TCRdb stores in-frame clones only, minus some. The top ten hold roughly 2% of the sample, which has 70,000 to 85,000 clones, approximately 77% seen once. The count of this clone is one. Its antigen is unidentified. Regarding the study as a whole: Vaccine- and infection-induced clones showed marked clonal contraction late following vaccination.

The receptor was derived from a human donor who received a COVID-19 vaccine. Material: CD4+ T cells from PBMCs cultured without peptide, obtained before COVID-19 vaccination.

The CDR3 loop reads CATSAGGTDTQYF. Written as DNA, the CDR3 is TGTGCCACCAGTGCGGGAGGCACAGATACGCAGTATTTT. The V gene is TRBV24-1, the J gene TRBJ2-3, with D possibly being TRBD2 (6 bases). Trimming shortened V by 5 bases and J by 1 base, and 6 bases separated the two germline ends. The CDR3 covers 13 residues. The germline V gene encodes CDR1 KGHDR and CDR2 SFDVKD.